The rows below give T cell receptor beta chains drawn from one sample of a study of control samples from healthy donors and cancer patients. Method: immunoSEQ multiplex PCR; TCRdb's copy keeps in-frame clones and lacks some. Among roughly 18,000 clones listed, about 85% were seen once. Sequences were obtained from PBMCs. The receptor source for this set is a woman aged 70-85 years with lung cancer. Both conserved end residues are part of each CDR3. A D gene is named only where the DNA matches it firmly. Rows give clone size only sometimes, using once, few, many, or a class for an expanded clone.

size: few; V: TRBV30; D: -; J: TRBJ1-5; DNA: TGTGCCTGGAGTAGGAATACAGGAATAAGCAATCAGCCCCAGCATTTT; CDR3: CAWSRNTGISNQPQHF
size: -; V: TRBV7-2; D: -; J: TRBJ1-1; DNA: TGTGCCAGCAGCCAACCGGACCTAGGGGATACTGAAGCTTTCTTT; CDR3: CASSQPDLGDTEAFF
size: -; V: TRBV9; D: TRBD2; J: TRBJ2-5; DNA: TGTGCCAGCAGCGTAGGCACTAGCGGGAGTTGGGCCCAGTACTTC; CDR3: CASSVGTSGSWAQYF
size: -; V: TRBV5-6; D: -; J: TRBJ2-1; DNA: TGTGCCAGCACCCCGACCCCCGCAGATAGGAAGCAGTTCTTC; CDR3: CASTPTPADRKQFF
size: medium-sized; V: TRBV10-3; D: -; J: TRBJ2-1; DNA: TGTGCCATAGGAGACCCTTCTCTCTCGGGCGATGAGCAGTTCTTC; CDR3: CAIGDPSLSGDEQFF
size: -; V: TRBV7-9; D: TRBD1; J: TRBJ2-7; DNA: TGTGCCAGCAGCTTCAGGACAGGGGTATACGAGCAGTACTTC; CDR3: CASSFRTGVYEQYF
size: -; V: TRBV20-1; D: TRBD2; J: TRBJ2-3; DNA: TGCAGTGCCAGTGGGTTAGCGGGAGCCGATACGCAGTATTTT; CDR3: CSASGLAGADTQYF
size: -; V: TRBV18; D: TRBD2; J: TRBJ2-3; DNA: TGTGCCAGCTCACCGTTTGGACTAGACACAGATACGCAGTATTTT; CDR3: CASSPFGLDTDTQYF
size: -; V: TRBV2; D: -; J: TRBJ1-5; DNA: TGTGCCAGCAGTGCACAGAGCAATCAGCCCCAGCATTTT; CDR3: CASSAQSNQPQHF
size: -; V: TRBV15; D: -; J: TRBJ2-3; DNA: TGTGCCACCAGGATCTCGTTAGCGGCTGGCACAGATACGCAGTATTTT; CDR3: CATRISLAAGTDTQYF
size: -; V: TRBV18; D: -; J: TRBJ2-2; DNA: TGTGCCAGCTCACCAATTATCACCGGGGAGCTGTTTTTT; CDR3: CASSPIITGELFF
size: -; V: TRBV18; D: -; J: TRBJ1-1; DNA: TGTGCCAGCTCCCAAACCGGGGCCCCGGGCACTGAAGCTTTCTTT; CDR3: CASSQTGAPGTEAFF
size: few; V: TRBV28; D: -; J: TRBJ2-6; DNA: TGTGCCAGCAGTTTAGGGGCCTCCGGACCCTCTGGGGCCAACGTCCTGACTTTC; CDR3: CASSLGASGPSGANVLTF
size: -; V: TRBV30; D: TRBD1; J: TRBJ1-2; DNA: TGTGCCTGGGGGTCGGGGGACAGGGGGCGGACCTTTATGGGCTACACCTTC; CDR3: CAWGSGDRGRTFMGYTF
size: -; V: TRBV2; D: -; J: TRBJ2-7; DNA: TGTGCCAGTAGGCCCCGAAATCCCGACGAGCAGTACTTC; CDR3: CASRPRNPDEQYF
size: -; V: TRBV7-2; D: -; J: TRBJ2-3; DNA: TGTGCCAGCAGCTTGACGGGGGGCACAGATACGCAGTATTTT; CDR3: CASSLTGGTDTQYF